These 6 T cell receptor beta chains originate from one sample sequenced in a study of response to subunit inactivated influenza vaccine (dated by TCRdb to between 2017 and 2018). Receptors were amplified or captured by RT-PCR. Sequencing relied on an Illumina HiSeq 2500. TCRdb reworked the public reads: Q25 trimming with fastp, MiXCR clone assembly, productive beta chains retained. Identical CDR3 proteins give one entry, which carries the most common genes and DNA. Here the sample has 550,000 to 650,000 distinct CDR3 sequences; 10% to 15% occur a single time. The biggest ten clones account for more than 8.5% of the sample. Specimen: PBMCs from blood, collected on the day of vaccination. All receptors come from a man aged 50-59 years who received an inactivated influenza vaccine. Donor details come from another sample of the same person, matched by shared clones.

The chain links TRBV5-1 to TRBJ1-3, with unresolved D. Trimming left V 4 bases short and J 3 bases short, with 20 bases between. Germline V CDR1 and CDR2: SGHRS, YFSETQ. The CDR3 length is 17 residues. Here the CDR3 DNA reads TGCGCCAGCAGCCAGGTCGCTGGCAACGCCTTTGGAAACACCATATATTTT. Protein: CASSQVAGNAFGNTIYF.

V is TRBV15 and J is TRBJ2-2; D might be TRBD2 (5 bases). CDR1 is LNHNV, CDR2 YYDKDF, per germline (reference sequence). CDR3 length: 18 residues. Trimming removed 0 bases from V and 1 base from J, with 15 bases in between. CDR3 sequence: CATSREFGRVRNTGELFF. The CDR3 DNA follows: TGTGCCACCAGCAGAGAGTTTGGGCGGGTTAGGAACACCGGGGAGCTGTTTTTT. The full variable domain, rest sourced from reference TRBV15 and TRBJ2-2, is DAMVIQNPRYQVTQFGKPVTLSCSQTLNHNVMYWYQQKSSQAPKLLFHYYDKDFNNEADTPDNFQSRRPNTSFCFLDIRSPGLGDTAMYLCATSREFGRVRNTGELFFGEGSRLTVL.

The sample holds a few counts of this clonotype. V gene TRBV10-3 combines with J gene TRBJ2-7; 9 bases map to TRBD1. The CDR3 covers 17 residues. V lost 4 bases to trimming and J lost 2 bases; unmatched junction nucleotides: 12. Looked up from germline, CDR1 is ENHRY and CDR2 is SYGVKD. In nucleotides, the CDR3 is TGTGCCATCAGTGTTACCGGGACAGGGCGCCAAACCTACGAGCAGTACTTC. Protein: CAISVTGTGRQTYEQYF.

V is TRBV5-1 and J is TRBJ2-5; TRBD1 might be the D (6 bases). Trimming pared 4 bases from V and 1 base from J, leaving 11 bases between. The CDR3 loop spans 14 amino acids. Germline CDR1 SGHRS, CDR2 YFSETQ. This CDR3 is CASSPRQVQETQYF. CDR3 bases: TGCGCCAGCAGCCCAAGACAGGTCCAAGAGACCCAGTACTTC.

The rearrangement joins TRBV7-2 to TRBJ1-6, with a weak D call TRBD1 (6 bases). The CDR3 contains 15 residues. The germline CDR1 and CDR2 sequences are SGHTA and FQGNSA. V was trimmed by 5 bases and J by 8 bases, leaving 16 bases between them. In nucleotides, the CDR3 is TGTGCCAGCAGCCCCCACAGGGAAGGAGATTCACCCCTCCACTTT. Amino acids: CASSPHREGDSPLHF.

This clonotype was seen more than once but under ten times. The chain combines TRBV9 with TRBJ2-7, with 8 bases identical to TRBD1. CDR1 and CDR2 from the germline V gene are SGDLS and YYNGEE. The CDR3 runs to 15 residues. J lost 2 bases, V lost 3 bases, and 7 bases had no gene match. The CDR3 spells CASSGTGQGTYEQYF. The CDR3 nucleotides are TGTGCCAGCAGCGGTACAGGACAGGGAACCTACGAGCAGTACTTC.